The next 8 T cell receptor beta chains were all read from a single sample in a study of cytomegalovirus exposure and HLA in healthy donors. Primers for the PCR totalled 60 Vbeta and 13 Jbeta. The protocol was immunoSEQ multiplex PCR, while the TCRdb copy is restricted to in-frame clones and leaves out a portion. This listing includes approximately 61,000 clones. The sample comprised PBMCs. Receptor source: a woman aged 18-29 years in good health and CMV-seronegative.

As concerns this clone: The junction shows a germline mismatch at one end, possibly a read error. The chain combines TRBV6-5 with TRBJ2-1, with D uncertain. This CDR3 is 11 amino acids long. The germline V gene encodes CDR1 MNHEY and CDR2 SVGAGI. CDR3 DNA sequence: TGTGCCGGCAGTTACCTCTATGAGCAGTTCTTC. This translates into CAGSYLYEQFF.

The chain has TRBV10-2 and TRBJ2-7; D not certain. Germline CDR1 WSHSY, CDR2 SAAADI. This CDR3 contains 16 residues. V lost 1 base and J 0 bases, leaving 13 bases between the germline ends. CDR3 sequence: CASSEFPVEPSYEQYF. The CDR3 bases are TGCGCCAGCAGTGAGTTTCCCGTAGAACCCTCCTACGAGCAGTACTTC.

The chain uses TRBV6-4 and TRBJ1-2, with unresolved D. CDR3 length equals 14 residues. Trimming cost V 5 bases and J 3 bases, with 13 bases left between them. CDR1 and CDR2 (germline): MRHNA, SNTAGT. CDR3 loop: CASSSREWDYGYTF. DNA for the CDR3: TGTGCCAGCAGTTCAAGGGAGTGGGACTATGGCTACACCTTC.

The CDR3 spells CATSALSREGYTF. DNA for the CDR3: TGTGCCACCAGCGCCCTATCGCGGGAAGGCTACACCTTC. The chain recombines TRBV15 with TRBJ1-2; D is unresolved. The CDR3 has 13 residues. V was pared by 5 bases and J by 8 bases, with 15 bases between. Germline CDR1 reads LNHNV; CDR2 reads YYDKDF (reference sequence).

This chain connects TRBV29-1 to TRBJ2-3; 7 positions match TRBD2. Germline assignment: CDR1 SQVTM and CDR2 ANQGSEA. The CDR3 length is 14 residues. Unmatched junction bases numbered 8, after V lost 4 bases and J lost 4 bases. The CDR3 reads CSVVVRREPDTQYF. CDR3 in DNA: TGCAGCGTTGTGGTCCGGCGGGAGCCAGATACGCAGTATTTT.

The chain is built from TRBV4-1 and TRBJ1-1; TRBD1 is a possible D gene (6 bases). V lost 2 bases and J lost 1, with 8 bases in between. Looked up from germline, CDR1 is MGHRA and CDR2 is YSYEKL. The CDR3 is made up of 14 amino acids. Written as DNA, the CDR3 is TGCGCCAGCAGCCAACAGGGGACGAACACTGAAGCTTTCTTT. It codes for CASSQQGTNTEAFF.

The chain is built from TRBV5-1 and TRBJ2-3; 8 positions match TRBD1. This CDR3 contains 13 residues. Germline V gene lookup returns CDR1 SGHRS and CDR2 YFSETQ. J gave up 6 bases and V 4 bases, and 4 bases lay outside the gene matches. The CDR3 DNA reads TGCGCCAGCAGCGCCGGACAGGGCGATACGCAGTATTTT. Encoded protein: CASSAGQGDTQYF.

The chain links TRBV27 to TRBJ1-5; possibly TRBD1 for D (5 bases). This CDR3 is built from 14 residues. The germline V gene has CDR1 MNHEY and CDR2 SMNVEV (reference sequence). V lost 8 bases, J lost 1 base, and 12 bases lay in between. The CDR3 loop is CASRGVGSNQPQHF. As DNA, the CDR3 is TGTGCCAGCCGGGGGGTCGGGAGCAATCAGCCCCAGCATTTT.